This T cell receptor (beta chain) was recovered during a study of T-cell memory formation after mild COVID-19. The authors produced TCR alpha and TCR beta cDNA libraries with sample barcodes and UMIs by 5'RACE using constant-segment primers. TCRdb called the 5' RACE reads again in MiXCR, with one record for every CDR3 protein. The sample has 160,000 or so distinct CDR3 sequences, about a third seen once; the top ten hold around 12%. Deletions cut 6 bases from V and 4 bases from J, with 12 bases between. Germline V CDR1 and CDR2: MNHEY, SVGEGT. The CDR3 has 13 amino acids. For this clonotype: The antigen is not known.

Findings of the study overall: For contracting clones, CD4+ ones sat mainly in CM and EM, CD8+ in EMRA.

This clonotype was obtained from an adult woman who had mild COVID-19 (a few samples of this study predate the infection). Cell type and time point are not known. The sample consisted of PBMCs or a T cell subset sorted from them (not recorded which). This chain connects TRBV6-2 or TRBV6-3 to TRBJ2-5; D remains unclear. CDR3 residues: CASRSLEAETQYF. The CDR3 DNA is TGTGCCAGCAGATCTCTAGAAGCAGAGACCCAGTACTTC.